The 29 T cell receptor beta chains presented below share a single source sample, sequenced in a study of CD8+CD57+ T cells in acquired aplastic anemia. Profiling of TCR beta VDJ combinations and CDR3 sequences used genomic DNA as template. TCRdb used MiXCR to reprocess the reads, holding one entry per CDR3 protein. This table has about 270,000 distinct CDR3 sequences, roughly 50% appearing once. Sequencing input: sorted CD4+, CD8+, or CD8+CD57+ T cells (not recorded which) from PBMCs. All receptors come from a human donor with severe aplastic anemia or a healthy control (not recorded which).

This clonotype was detected many times. V is TRBV20-1 and J is TRBJ1-2; D is unclear. V was cut by 6 bases and J by 4 bases, with 18 bases left in between. CDR1 is DFQATT and CDR2 is SNEGSKA in the germline V gene (reference sequence). CDR3 size: 14 residues. CDR3 amino acids: CSAPREGEGYGYTF. The CDR3 region has the DNA TGCAGTGCCCCGAGGGAGGGCGAGGGCTATGGCTACACCTTC.

This clonotype showed up many times. The chain carries TRBV2 and TRBJ1-2, with D perhaps TRBD1 (5 bases). Trimming removed 6 bases at V and 3 bases at J, with 11 bases between. Germline V CDR1 and CDR2: SNHLY, FYNNEI. The CDR3 spans 13 residues. CDR3 region: CASRFGADYGYTF. The CDR3 DNA sequence: TGTGCCAGCAGATTTGGGGCCGACTATGGCTACACCTTC.

A single count supports this clonotype. The V call is TRBV12-3 or TRBV12-4, the J call TRBJ1-5; no reliable D call. The V end was cut by 3 bases, the J end by 1 base, with 7 bases between. The CDR3 runs 14 residues. The CDR3 DNA reads as TGTGCCAGCAGTTTTGGCGCCAGCAATCAGCCCCAGCATTTT. Residues: CASSFGASNQPQHF.

At least ten counts were recorded for this clonotype. DNA for the CDR3: TGTGCCAGCAGTGGTGGAAGGGGGACAGGGGGGAATTCACCCCTCCACTTT. Its protein product is CASSGGRGTGGNSPLHF. The J gene is TRBJ1-6, the V gene TRBV25-1; 11 nucleotides agree with TRBD1. Germline assignment: CDR1 MGHDK and CDR2 SYGVNS. CDR3 length: 17 residues. J was trimmed by 7 bases and V by 4 bases; bases with no gene match: 9.

The chain employs TRBV20-1 and TRBJ1-6; D is possibly TRBD1 (6 bases). CDR1 and CDR2 (germline): DFQATT, SNEGSKA (reference sequence). V was trimmed by 0 bases and J by 7 bases, leaving 10 bases between them. The CDR3 loop spans 14 amino acids. The CDR3 here is CSARDRGRNSPLHF. CDR3 nucleotide sequence: TGCAGTGCTAGAGACAGGGGAAGAAATTCACCCCTCCACTTT.

Regarding this clonotype: The CDR3 does not end in the conserved phenylalanine or tryptophan, so this is likely a read error. The chain combines TRBV7-9 with TRBJ1-1; weak D call: TRBD1 (5 bases). V was clipped by 4 bases and J by 5 bases, with 11 bases between them. This CDR3 has 13 residues. Germline CDR1 is SEHNR and CDR2 is FQNEAQ (reference sequence). CDR3 DNA: TGTGCCAGCAGCTCGCAGGGTAGAACTGAAGCTTTCTTA. Its translation is CASSSQGRTEAFL.

The sample holds many counts of this clonotype. The chain links TRBV7-6 to TRBJ2-1, with no clear D. The CDR3 runs 13 residues. Germline CDR1 reads SGHVS; CDR2 reads FNYEAQ. Trimming cost V 7 bases and J 5 bases, with 12 bases left between them. CDR3 DNA sequence: TGTGCCAGCAAGCTGGGTGTTAACAATGAGCAGTTCTTC. The encoded protein is CASKLGVNNEQFF.

In its sample, this clonotype was seen a few times. The chain employs TRBV24-1 and TRBJ2-2; tentative D call: TRBD1 (6 bases). The germline V and J ends were trimmed by 3 bases and 3 bases, with 10 bases remaining between them. This CDR3 has 15 amino acids. The germline V gene has CDR1 KGHDR and CDR2 SFDVKD. The CDR3 DNA follows: TGTGCCACCAGTGATCGACAGGCGCACACCGGGGAGCTGTTTTTT. It is translated as CATSDRQAHTGELFF.

The rearrangement uses TRBV4-1 and TRBJ1-2; 9 bases are a match to TRBD1. Losses at the gene ends were 4 bases for V and 8 bases for J; bases not matched to a gene: 11. Per the germline V gene, CDR1 is MGHRA and CDR2 is YSYEKL. The CDR3 has 15 amino acids. This chain's CDR3 is CASSPHRDRVGGYTF. The CDR3 DNA is TGCGCCAGCAGCCCTCACAGGGACAGGGTGGGCGGCTACACCTTC.

The CDR3 DNA reads as TGTGCCACCAGCAGAGAGGGACTTGAGGCAGAGACCCAGTACTTC. Protein sequence: CATSREGLEAETQYF. The chain links TRBV15 to TRBJ2-5, with D maybe TRBD2 (6 bases). Trimming pared 0 bases from V and 4 bases from J, leaving 12 bases between. The germline V gene has CDR1 LNHNV and CDR2 YYDKDF (reference sequence). The CDR3 is 15 amino acids.

This clonotype came up a few times. The chain is built from TRBV7-9 and TRBJ2-2; D may match TRBD1 or TRBD2 (6 bases each). The germline V gene has CDR1 SEHNR and CDR2 FQNEAQ (reference sequence). Trimming removed 2 bases at V and 4 bases at J, with 11 bases between. The CDR3 runs to 15 residues. The CDR3 DNA reads TGTGCCAGCAGCTTAACGGGGGCGAGCACCGGGGAGCTGTTTTTT. Residues: CASSLTGASTGELFF.

The V and J genes are TRBV2 and TRBJ1-5; the D gene is possibly TRBD1 (5 bases). The V end lost 3 bases, the J end lost 9 bases, and 15 bases lay between the germline ends. The CDR3 consists of 14 residues. CDR1 is SNHLY, CDR2 FYNNEI, per germline. The CDR3 is CASSDRQQSGPQHF. In DNA form, the CDR3 reads TGTGCCAGCAGTGATCGACAGCAGTCGGGGCCCCAGCATTTT.

The chain links TRBV29-1 to TRBJ1-1; the D gene is possibly TRBD1 (6 bases). Trimming shortened V by 0 bases and J by 3 bases, and 20 bases separated the two germline ends. Germline loops: CDR1 SQVTM, CDR2 ANQGSEA. The CDR3 sequence is 17 residues long. Here the CDR3 DNA reads TGCAGCGTTGAAGAATCTGTCTGGGCCAGGGGAGACACTGAAGCTTTCTTT. This gives the protein CSVEESVWARGDTEAFF.

The table lists this clonotype with many counts. This chain uses TRBV30 with TRBJ1-6; D is possibly TRBD1 (6 bases). V was cut by 1 base and J by 9 bases, with 13 bases left in between. This CDR3 is 14 amino acids long. CDR1 is GTSNPN, CDR2 SVGIG, per germline (reference sequence). This CDR3 reads CAWSGGLIGSPLHF. The CDR3 DNA reads as TGTGCCTGGAGTGGGGGGCTCATAGGTTCACCCCTCCACTTT.

This clonotype was observed many times. The chain combines TRBV12-3 or TRBV12-4 with TRBJ2-1; D might be TRBD2 (7 bases). This CDR3 region has 15 residues. Trimming pared 6 bases from V and 6 bases from J, leaving 18 bases between. CDR3 protein: CASSPGLPRGNEQFF. The CDR3 DNA is TGTGCCAGCAGCCCGGGACTACCCAGGGGCAATGAGCAGTTCTTC.

The V call is TRBV10-3, the J call TRBJ2-1; 9 bases match TRBD2. This CDR3 region has 15 residues. The J segment lost 8 bases and the V segment lost 5 bases, leaving 10 bases of the junction unmatched. Germline V gene lookup returns CDR1 ENHRY and CDR2 SYGVKD. For the CDR3, the DNA is TGTGCCATCAGTCAATCTAGCGGGACGGCGGATGAGCAGTTCTTC. Encoded protein: CAISQSSGTADEQFF.

This clonotype was detected many times. This chain connects TRBV12-3 or TRBV12-4 to TRBJ1-5, with D hard to call. V lost 5 bases and J 0 bases, leaving 11 bases between the germline ends. The CDR3 is 15 residues long. The CDR3 nucleotides are TGTGCCAGCAGTCTCAGGCCCGATAGCAATCAGCCCCAGCATTTT. This translates into CASSLRPDSNQPQHF.

This sequence joins TRBV6-6 and TRBJ2-5; possible D gene TRBD2, 6 bases. V lost 0 bases and J 6 bases, leaving 17 bases between the germline ends. The CDR3 length is 16 residues. The germline V gene has CDR1 MNHNY and CDR2 SVGAGI (reference sequence). CDR3 region: CASSYSTGVYEKTQYF. CDR3 nucleotide sequence: TGTGCCAGCAGTTACTCGACGGGAGTATACGAGAAGACCCAGTACTTC.

V is TRBV5-8 and J is TRBJ2-7, with 10 nucleotides matching TRBD1. This CDR3 region has 15 residues. V trimming: 0 bases; J trimming: 6 bases; junction bases outside the gene matches: 6. Germline assignment: CDR1 SGHTS and CDR2 YDEGEE. The CDR3 bases are TGTGCCAGCAGCTTGGCCGGGACAGGGGCGAGCGAGCAGTACTTC. It encodes CASSLAGTGASEQYF.

As for this clonotype: The junction does not match germline at one end; this may be a read error. V usage is TRBV7-9 and J usage is TRBJ1-4; D not resolved. This CDR3 contains 15 residues. Germline V gene sequence: CDR1 SEHNR, CDR2 FQNEAQ (reference sequence). Here the CDR3 reads CASSASGSTSEKLFF. The CDR3 DNA is TGTGCCAGCAGCGCGAGCGGGTCTACTAGTGAAAAACTGTTTTTT.

A note on this clonotype: As the CDR3 is not closed by the conserved phenylalanine or tryptophan, this likely results from a read error. V and J are TRBV7-9 and TRBJ1-1; D gene ambiguous. Germline CDR1 and CDR2: SEHNR and FQNEAQ (reference sequence). The CDR3 contains 14 residues. The CDR3 sequence: CASSLTSMNTEAFS. CDR3 sequence (DNA): TGTGCCAGCAGCTTGACAAGCATGAACACTGAGGCTTTCTCT.

V is TRBV7-9 and J is TRBJ1-1; D uncertain. Looked up from germline, CDR1 is SEHNR and CDR2 is FQNEAQ (reference sequence). The CDR3 loop spans 15 amino acids. The CDR3 loop reads CASRSNQAENTEAFF. The CDR3 nucleotides read TGTGCAAGTCGTTCCAATCAAGCGGAGAACACTGAAGCTTTCTTT.

This clonotype was found many times. The chain's CDR3 is CASSLSPGRREKLFF. In DNA, the CDR3 is TGTGCCAGCAGCTTATCCCCAGGTAGAAGAGAAAAACTGTTTTTT. The V and J genes are TRBV11-2 and TRBJ1-4; D call uncertain. Between the trimmed V and J ends, which lost 2 bases and 8 bases, there was a span of 15 bases. Germline V gene lookup returns CDR1 SGHAT and CDR2 FQNNGV. This CDR3 is 15 amino acids long.

In regard to this clonotype: A much larger clone differs by one base, so this may be a read error. CDR3 residues: CGSSIVSSFGTDTQYF. CDR3 DNA sequence: TGTGGCAGTAGTATAGTATCAAGCTTTGGGACAGATACGCAGTATTTT. The chain employs TRBV19 and TRBJ2-3, with D unclear. The CDR3 has 16 amino acids. Germline V CDR1 and CDR2: LNHDA, SQIVND (reference sequence). Supplemented by reference TRBV19 and TRBJ2-3, the full variable domain reads DGGITQSPKYLFRKEGQNVTLSCEQNLNHDAMYWYRQDPGQGLRLIYYSQIVNDFQKGDIAEGYSVSREKKESFPLTVTSAQKNPTAFYLCGSSIVSSFGTDTQYFGPGTRLTVL.

This clonotype was seen only a few times. The chain couples TRBV20-1 to TRBJ2-7; TRBD1 aligns across 9 bases. With 6 bases clipped from V and 3 bases from J, the junction kept 6 bases outside the gene matches. The CDR3 is made up of 13 amino acids. The germline gives CDR1 DFQATT, CDR2 SNEGSKA (reference sequence). The CDR3 coding sequence is TGCAGTGCCGCCGGGACAGGGTACTACGAGCAGTACTTC. Its protein product is CSAAGTGYYEQYF.

In its sample, this clonotype was seen many times. This rearrangement joins TRBV5-8 to TRBJ1-5; the D gene is possibly TRBD1 (6 bases). The CDR3 covers 18 residues. V shed 4 bases and J shed 0 bases, with 20 bases lying between them. The germline V gene has CDR1 SGHTS and CDR2 YDEGEE. This chain's CDR3 is CASSMDRGGTFSNQPQHF. The CDR3 DNA sequence: TGTGCCAGCAGCATGGATAGAGGGGGTACCTTTAGCAATCAGCCCCAGCATTTT.

This clonotype occurred many times. The chain uses TRBV10-3 and TRBJ2-5; 8 bases are shared with TRBD1. Trimming at V came to 3 bases and at J to 3 bases, leaving 3 bases not matched to a gene. The CDR3 is 14 residues long. Germline loops: CDR1 ENHRY, CDR2 SYGVKD. CDR3 amino acids: CAISEGQGKETQYF. The DNA of the CDR3 is TGTGCCATCAGTGAAGGACAGGGTAAAGAGACCCAGTACTTC.

The chain employs TRBV7-3 and TRBJ2-2, with a possible D match to TRBD1 (5 bases). The CDR3 length is 14 residues. Germline CDR1 reads SGHTA; CDR2 reads FQGTGA. The V end was cut by 5 bases, the J end by 1 base, with 8 bases between. The DNA for the CDR3 is TGTGCCAGCAGCCAAGGACAGAACACCGGGGAGCTGTTTTTT. Its translation is CASSQGQNTGELFF.

This clonotype was seen at least ten times. The CDR3 here is CASSYSRDTLGEQYF. The CDR3 nucleotides are TGTGCCAGCAGTTACTCCAGGGACACCCTGGGCGAGCAGTACTTC. The chain joins TRBV6-5 to TRBJ2-7; possibly TRBD1 for D (6 bases). Germline V gives CDR1 MNHEY, CDR2 SVGAGI. This CDR3 contains 15 residues. Trimming stripped 0 bases from V and 6 bases from J, with 15 bases between.